The rows below give T cell receptor beta chains drawn from one sample of a study of blood T cell repertoires in COVID-19. The data were produced by immunoSEQ multiplex PCR, yet TCRdb's version contains in-frame clones alone and is incomplete. The sample lists 250,000 to 300,000 clones; 65% to 90% were seen once. Sequenced: PBMCs or T cells enriched from blood (not recorded which). The receptor set was obtained from a man aged 18 to 35 who had recovered from COVID-19. Each CDR3 is given with its conserved first and last residue. D genes are given only for firm matches. Clone size is stated in some rows and not others, as once, few, many or a class when expanded.

v_call,d_call,j_call,clone_size,cdr3_length,cdr3_nt,cdr3_aa
TRBV5-8,TRBD2,TRBJ2-2,few,18,TGTGCCAGCAGCATTTTTGGACTAGCGAATTCGAACACCGGGGAGCTGTTTTTT,CASSIFGLANSNTGELFF
TRBV19,TRBD1,TRBJ1-4,NA,16,TGTGCCAGTAGTATAGGTGGACAGGGGGCGGATGAAAAACTGTTTTTT,CASSIGGQGADEKLFF
TRBV2,NA,TRBJ2-7,NA,11,TGTGCCAGCAGTGGGGCTTACGAGCAGTACTTC,CASSGAYEQYF
TRBV28,NA,TRBJ2-7,NA,16,TGTGCCAGCAGCCTCTCCCCGGACTGGGTGGCCTACGAGCAGTACTTC,CASSLSPDWVAYEQYF
TRBV19,NA,TRBJ1-2,NA,14,TGTGCCAGTAGTTGGTCAGCGATGAACTATGGCTACACCTTC,CASSWSAMNYGYTF
TRBV7-9,TRBD1,TRBJ2-3,NA,14,TGTGCCACAACCGGGACAGGCAGCACAGATACGCAGTATTTT,CATTGTGSTDTQYF
TRBV3-1/TRBV3-2,NA,TRBJ1-4,NA,16,TGTGCCAGCAGCCAAGCAGGGGTTTGGACTAATGAAAAACTGTTTTTT,CASSQAGVWTNEKLFF
TRBV7-9,TRBD2,TRBJ2-3,NA,15,TGTGCCAGCACCCAAGGACTAGCGAGCACAGATACGCAGTATTTT,CASTQGLASTDTQYF
TRBV5-1,TRBD2,TRBJ2-3,NA,16,TGCGCCAGCAGCTTTAGGCGGGGGGGCTCCACAGATACGCAGTATTTT,CASSFRRGGSTDTQYF
TRBV11-3,NA,TRBJ2-3,NA,18,TGTGCCAGCAGCGACCTACTGGGGCACTTAGCGGTAAGGGATACGCAGTATTTT,CASSDLLGHLAVRDTQYF
TRBV24-1,TRBD1,TRBJ1-2,NA,15,TGTGCCACCAGGCGACAGGGTCGGACGAACTATGGCTACACCTTC,CATRRQGRTNYGYTF
TRBV28,TRBD2,TRBJ2-7,NA,13,TGTGCCAGCACCCGGGAGGAGCCCTACGAGCAGTACTTC,CASTREEPYEQYF
TRBV10-3,NA,TRBJ2-7,few,15,TGTGCCATCAGTGAGTCGAACGGGGGTTTATACGAGCAGTACTTC,CAISESNGGLYEQYF
TRBV2,NA,TRBJ1-3,NA,14,TGTGCCAGCAGTGAATCCGGGGTCGGAAACACCATATATTTT,CASSESGVGNTIYF
TRBV19,NA,TRBJ1-3,NA,15,TGTGCCAGTACCCCCGGTCGGGGGTCTGGAAACACCATATATTTT,CASTPGRGSGNTIYF
TRBV6-1,TRBD1,TRBJ2-2,few,15,TGTGCCAGCAGTGAAGGGACAGGGGGCACCGGGGAGCTGTTTTTT,CASSEGTGGTGELFF
TRBV28,TRBD1,TRBJ1-5,NA,16,TGTGCCAGCAGCTCCTGGATTGAGGGGGCTATGCAGCCCCAGCATTTT,CASSSWIEGAMQPQHF
TRBV4-1,TRBD1,TRBJ1-3,NA,19,TGCGCCAGCAGCCAAGGCGGTCAGGGGGCGCGTAAGGAAGGAAACACCATATATTTT,CASSQGGQGARKEGNTIYF
TRBV27,NA,TRBJ2-7,NA,14,TGTGCCAGCAGTCTAGAAGGGGCCTCCTACGAGCAGTACTTC,CASSLEGASYEQYF
TRBV5-4,NA,TRBJ2-7,NA,15,TGTGCCAGCAGCTTGAAATCTAGCGATCCCTACGAGCAGTACTTC,CASSLKSSDPYEQYF
TRBV6-5,NA,TRBJ1-3,NA,15,TGTGCCAGCCAGCAAGGGGTTTTCTCTGGAAACACCATATATTTT,CASQQGVFSGNTIYF